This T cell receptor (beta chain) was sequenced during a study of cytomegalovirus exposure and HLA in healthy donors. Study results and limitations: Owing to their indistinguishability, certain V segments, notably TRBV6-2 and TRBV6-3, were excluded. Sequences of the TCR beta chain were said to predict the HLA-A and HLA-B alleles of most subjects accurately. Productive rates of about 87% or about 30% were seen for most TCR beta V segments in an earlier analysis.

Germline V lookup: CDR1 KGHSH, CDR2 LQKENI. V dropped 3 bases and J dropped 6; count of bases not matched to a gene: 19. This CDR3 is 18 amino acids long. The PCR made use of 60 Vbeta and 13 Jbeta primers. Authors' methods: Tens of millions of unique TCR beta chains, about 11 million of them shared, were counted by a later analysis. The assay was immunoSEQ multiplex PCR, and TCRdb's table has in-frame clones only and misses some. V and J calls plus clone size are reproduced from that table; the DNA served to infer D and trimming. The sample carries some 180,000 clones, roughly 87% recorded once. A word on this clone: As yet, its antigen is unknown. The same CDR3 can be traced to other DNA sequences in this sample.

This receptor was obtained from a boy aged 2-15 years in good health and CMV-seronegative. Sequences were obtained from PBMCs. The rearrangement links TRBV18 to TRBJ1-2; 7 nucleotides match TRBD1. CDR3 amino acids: CASSPPGTGQGVLDGYTF. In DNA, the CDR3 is TGTGCCAGCTCACCCCCGGGTACGGGGCAGGGGGTGCTCGATGGCTACACCTTC.